The 3 T cell receptor beta chains below all came from one sample that was sequenced in a study of control samples from healthy donors and cancer patients. Sequenced by immunoSEQ multiplex PCR; TCRdb stores in-frame clones only, minus some. The sample yields tens of thousands of clones, about 83% seen once. The sample comprised blood. The receptors were sampled from a man in his 60s in good health.

The chain recombines TRBV12-5 with TRBJ2-3; the D gene is possibly TRBD1 (7 bases). Germline CDR1 and CDR2: LGHNT and FRNRAP. V was clipped by 0 bases and J by 1 base, with 14 bases between them. The CDR3 spans 17 residues. The CDR3 region is CASGLVLTGEGTDTQYF. The CDR3 coding sequence is TGTGCTAGTGGTTTGGTTCTTACAGGGGAGGGCACAGATACGCAGTATTTT.

The chain is built from TRBV11-3 and TRBJ2-6, with no clear D. The CDR3 is made up of 17 amino acids. CDR1 and CDR2 from the germline V gene are SGHNT and YENEEA. V lost 1 base and J 1 base, leaving 11 bases between the germline ends. The CDR3 loop reads CASSLGSGTSGANVLTF. The CDR3 nucleotides are TGTGCCAGCAGCTTAGGTTCAGGTACTTCTGGGGCCAACGTCCTGACTTTC.

By sample share, this clone is medium-sized (0.01 to 0.1%). The chain links TRBV6-5 to TRBJ1-6, with a tentative D call TRBD1 (5 bases). CDR3 length equals 16 residues. The V gene lost 0 bases and the J gene lost 3 bases, with 9 bases spanning the gap. CDR1 and CDR2 from the germline V gene are MNHEY and SVGAGI. The CDR3 is CASSYSAGNYNSPLHF. DNA for the CDR3: TGTGCCAGCAGTTACTCAGCAGGGAACTATAATTCACCCCTCCACTTT.